Listed below are T cell receptor beta chains from one sample, sequenced in a study of shared clonotypes between healthy human individuals. The protocol was immunoSEQ multiplex PCR, while the TCRdb copy is restricted to in-frame clones and leaves out a portion. The repertoire consists of 2 million to 2.5 million clones, with roughly 93% occurring once and the leading ten covering approximately 0.36%. Input material: naive CD4+ T cells from PBMCs. Receptor source: a man between 18 and 29 years old in good health. Some clones in this sample may be carry-over from other donors' samples. Both conserved end residues are part of each CDR3. The D gene is left open where the match is weak. The size entry is marked missing in some rows and otherwise reads once, few, many or a size class.

abundance: .; v_gene: TRBV4-2; j_gene: TRBJ1-5; len: 15; d_gene: .; CDR3nt: TGTGCCAGCAGCCAAGAAAGGCTCGGCAATCAGCCCCAGCATTTT; CDR3aa: CASSQERLGNQPQHF
abundance: .; v_gene: TRBV27; j_gene: TRBJ1-5; len: 17; d_gene: TRBD1; CDR3nt: TGTGCCAGGGGTATGGGACAGCGTCGAAATAGCAATCAGCCCCAGCATTTT; CDR3aa: CARGMGQRRNSNQPQHF
abundance: .; v_gene: TRBV2; j_gene: TRBJ1-1; len: 14; d_gene: TRBD1; CDR3nt: TGTGCCAGCAGCGGACAGGGGATGAACACTGAAGCTTTCTTT; CDR3aa: CASSGQGMNTEAFF
abundance: once; v_gene: TRBV2; j_gene: TRBJ2-5; len: 13; d_gene: .; CDR3nt: TGTGCCAGCAAAAAAGACAGCCAAGAGACCCAGTACTTC; CDR3aa: CASKKDSQETQYF
abundance: .; v_gene: TRBV5-1; j_gene: TRBJ2-3; len: 17; d_gene: TRBD2; CDR3nt: TGCGCCAGCAGCTTCGGACTAGCGGGAAGTGGCACAGATACGCAGTATTTT; CDR3aa: CASSFGLAGSGTDTQYF
abundance: .; v_gene: TRBV12-5; j_gene: TRBJ1-2; len: 15; d_gene: .; CDR3nt: TGTGCTAGTGGTTTGGGCGGATCGGAGACCCATGGCTACACCTTC; CDR3aa: CASGLGGSETHGYTF
abundance: .; v_gene: TRBV25-1; j_gene: TRBJ1-3; len: 14; d_gene: .; CDR3nt: TGTGCCAGCAGTGTATCCGGGAGCGGAAACACCATATATTTT; CDR3aa: CASSVSGSGNTIYF
abundance: .; v_gene: TRBV5-1; j_gene: TRBJ2-1; len: 16; d_gene: .; CDR3nt: TGCGCCAGCAGCTTGCCCACGGAGAGCTCCTACAATGAGCAGTTCTTC; CDR3aa: CASSLPTESSYNEQFF
abundance: .; v_gene: TRBV5-1; j_gene: TRBJ2-1; len: 16; d_gene: TRBD2; CDR3nt: TGCGCCAGCAGCGGAATAGCGGGAGGGAGCTACAATGAGCAGTTCTTC; CDR3aa: CASSGIAGGSYNEQFF
abundance: .; v_gene: TRBV29-1; j_gene: TRBJ1-4; len: 13; d_gene: .; CDR3nt: TGCAGCGCCACCCTACACGATAATGAAAAACTGTTTTTT; CDR3aa: CSATLHDNEKLFF
abundance: .; v_gene: TRBV5-1; j_gene: TRBJ2-2; len: 15; d_gene: TRBD1; CDR3nt: TGCGCCAGCAGCCCCGGACAGGGGTACACCGGGGAGCTGTTTTTT; CDR3aa: CASSPGQGYTGELFF
abundance: .; v_gene: TRBV5-1; j_gene: TRBJ2-1; len: 15; d_gene: TRBD2; CDR3nt: TGCGCCAGCAGATCCCGGACTAGCGGGAAGGGTGAGCAGTTCTTC; CDR3aa: CASRSRTSGKGEQFF
abundance: .; v_gene: TRBV5-6; j_gene: TRBJ2-2; len: 12; d_gene: .; CDR3nt: TGTGCCAGCAGCTTTCATACCGGGGAGCTGTTTTTT; CDR3aa: CASSFHTGELFF
abundance: .; v_gene: TRBV25-1; j_gene: TRBJ2-3; len: 11; d_gene: .; CDR3nt: TGTGCCAGCAGTGGGGTAGATACGCAGTATTTT; CDR3aa: CASSGVDTQYF
abundance: .; v_gene: TRBV7-2; j_gene: TRBJ2-3; len: 17; d_gene: TRBD2; CDR3nt: TGTGCCAGCAGCTTAGGGACTAGCGGGAGGGCGGGAGATACGCAGTATTTT; CDR3aa: CASSLGTSGRAGDTQYF
abundance: .; v_gene: TRBV5-1; j_gene: TRBJ2-3; len: 18; d_gene: TRBD2; CDR3nt: TGCGCCAGCAGCATAGGACTAGCGGGAGGGCCCCCCCCAGATACGCAGTATTTT; CDR3aa: CASSIGLAGGPPPDTQYF
abundance: .; v_gene: TRBV7-9; j_gene: TRBJ2-7; len: 19; d_gene: TRBD2; CDR3nt: TGTGCCAGCAGCCCCCGGACTAGCGGGAGGACACTCACCTCCTACGAGCAGTACTTC; CDR3aa: CASSPRTSGRTLTSYEQYF
abundance: once; v_gene: TRBV5-6; j_gene: TRBJ2-4; len: 18; d_gene: TRBD1; CDR3nt: TGTGCCAGCAGCTCGGTGTACGTTGGGACAGGTATCAAAAACATTCAGTACTTC; CDR3aa: CASSSVYVGTGIKNIQYF
abundance: once; v_gene: TRBV27; j_gene: TRBJ2-1; len: 16; d_gene: TRBD2; CDR3nt: TGTGCCAGCAGTCAGAGACTAGCGGGAGTGAACAATGAGCAGTTCTTC; CDR3aa: CASSQRLAGVNNEQFF
abundance: .; v_gene: TRBV30; j_gene: TRBJ2-3; len: 14; d_gene: .; CDR3nt: TGTGCCTGGAGTGAGGGTACTAGCACAGATACGCAGTATTTT; CDR3aa: CAWSEGTSTDTQYF
abundance: .; v_gene: TRBV5-1; j_gene: TRBJ1-2; len: 13; d_gene: .; CDR3nt: TGCGCCAGCAGCCGCGGACCTCAACAGGGCTACACCTTC; CDR3aa: CASSRGPQQGYTF
abundance: .; v_gene: TRBV21-1; j_gene: TRBJ2-7; len: 15; d_gene: .; CDR3nt: TGTGCCAGCACCAGGTTGGTCCTACAGGGGCTGGAGCAGTACTTC; CDR3aa: CASTRLVLQGLEQYF
abundance: .; v_gene: TRBV6-1; j_gene: TRBJ2-3; len: 20; d_gene: TRBD1; CDR3nt: TGTGCCAGCAGTGAAGCGCGACGAGGGGGCTCACCGGGCCCCAAAGATACGCAGTATTTT; CDR3aa: CASSEARRGGSPGPKDTQYF
abundance: .; v_gene: TRBV28; j_gene: TRBJ1-1; len: 17; d_gene: .; CDR3nt: TGTGCCAGCAGTTATATACGAATGGGGAGTGGGGTCACTGAAGCTTTCTTT; CDR3aa: CASSYIRMGSGVTEAFF
abundance: .; v_gene: TRBV15; j_gene: TRBJ1-4; len: 14; d_gene: .; CDR3nt: TGTGCCACCAGCTATAGATCAGTGAATGAAAAACTGTTTTTT; CDR3aa: CATSYRSVNEKLFF
abundance: .; v_gene: TRBV5-4; j_gene: TRBJ2-3; len: 16; d_gene: TRBD2; CDR3nt: TGTGCCAGCAGCTTGAGGCTAGCGGGAGGCACAGATACGCAGTATTTT; CDR3aa: CASSLRLAGGTDTQYF
abundance: .; v_gene: TRBV7-3; j_gene: TRBJ2-3; len: 15; d_gene: TRBD2; CDR3nt: TGTGCCAGCAGCACCAGCGGGGCCCGCACAGATACGCAGTATTTT; CDR3aa: CASSTSGARTDTQYF
abundance: .; v_gene: TRBV4-1; j_gene: TRBJ2-7; len: 17; d_gene: .; CDR3nt: TGCGCCAGCAGCCAAGATTGGGGACGGACTATATCCTACGAGCAGTACTTC; CDR3aa: CASSQDWGRTISYEQYF
abundance: .; v_gene: TRBV18; j_gene: TRBJ2-2; len: 15; d_gene: .; CDR3nt: TGTGCCAGCTCACAAGGAGTACTGAACACCGGGGAGCTGTTTTTT; CDR3aa: CASSQGVLNTGELFF